This T cell receptor beta chain was found in a study of response to subunit inactivated influenza vaccine. Whole-study results and caveats: Researchers suggested that each seasonal influenza vaccination recruits few new T cells.

The CDR3 contains 19 residues. The V segment lost 2 bases and the J segment 3 bases; nucleotides outside the gene matches: 13. Germline V lookup: CDR1 ENHRY, CDR2 SYGVKD. Note on this clonotype: Its antigen is still unknown.

TCRdb called the RT-PCR reads again in MiXCR, with one record for every CDR3 protein. The sample yields about 570,000 distinct CDR3 sequences, 10% to 15% seen once. The specimen comprised PBMCs from blood, sampled on the day of vaccination. This chain uses TRBV10-3 with TRBJ1-5, with 10 nucleotides matching TRBD1. This TCR was sampled from a man in his forties or fifties who received an inactivated influenza vaccine. The CDR3 spells CAISEGMTGGEPPNQPQHF. The CDR3 DNA is TGTGCCATCAGTGAGGGAATGACAGGGGGCGAACCCCCCAATCAGCCCCAGCATTTT.